The clone carrying this TCR beta chain was found many times. What it binds is unknown. TCRdb reprocessed the 5' RACE reads with MiXCR, giving one entry per CDR3 protein. The sample includes 150,000 or so distinct CDR3 sequences, approximately 3.5% seen only once; the top ten take 8.1%. V lost 5 bases to trimming and J lost 5 bases, with 15 bases between them. The CDR3 sequence is 14 residues long. Germline-derived CDR1 and CDR2 are SEHNR and FQNEAQ (reference sequence). The source of the sample is a study of identical twins. General study findings and limits: Excess twin sharing in beta out-of-frame sequences was weaker. Analyses based on zero insertions could be partly confounded by invariant MAIT and iNKT cells. Cord blood beta clonotypes that were abundant carried fewer insertions, and memory repertoires showed no such trend.

Healthy Caucasians, and only they, were the donors. The chain uses TRBV7-9 and TRBJ2-5; tentatively, D is TRBD2 (5 bases). The receptor was derived from a man between 18 and 29 years old in good health. Sequencing was performed on memory T cells sorted from blood. This chain's CDR3 is CASSLILGGETQYF. The CDR3 DNA reads TGTGCCAGCAGCCTGATCTTAGGCGGGGAGACCCAGTACTTC.